The T cell receptor beta chain under discussion was sequenced for a study of T cell responses to AZD1222 COVID-19 vaccine. Overall study: Second-dose intervals near 4 or 12 weeks were combined.

The protocol was immunoSEQ multiplex PCR, while the TCRdb copy is restricted to in-frame clones and leaves out a portion. In the table there are 150,000 or so clones, approximately 91% of which are singletons. The germline V gene has CDR1 MNHNY and CDR2 SVGAGI (reference sequence). The CDR3 extends over 14 amino acids. The germline V and J ends were trimmed by 6 bases and 4 bases, with 14 bases remaining between them. This clonotype was obtained from an adult in good health. V and J are TRBV6-6 and TRBJ2-3, with D possibly being TRBD1 or TRBD2 (6 bases each). The sample was peripheral blood, taken on day 0 of AZD1222 vaccination. For the CDR3, the DNA is TGTGCCAGCAGACAGCGAGGGGGGCCAGATACGCAGTATTTT. It encodes CASRQRGGPDTQYF.